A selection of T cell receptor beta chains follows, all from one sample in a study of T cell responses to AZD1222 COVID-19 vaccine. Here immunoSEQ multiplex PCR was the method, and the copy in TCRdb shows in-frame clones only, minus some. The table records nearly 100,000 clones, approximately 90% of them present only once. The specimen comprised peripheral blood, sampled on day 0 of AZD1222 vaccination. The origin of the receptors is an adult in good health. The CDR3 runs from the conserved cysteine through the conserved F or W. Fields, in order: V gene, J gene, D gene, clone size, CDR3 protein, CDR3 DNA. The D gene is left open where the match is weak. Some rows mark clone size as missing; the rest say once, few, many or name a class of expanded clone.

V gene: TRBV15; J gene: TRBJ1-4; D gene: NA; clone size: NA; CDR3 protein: CATSKGYEKLFF; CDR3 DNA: TGTGCCACCAGCAAGGGTTATGAAAAACTGTTTTTT
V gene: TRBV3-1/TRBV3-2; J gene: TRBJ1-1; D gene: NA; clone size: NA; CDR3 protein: CASSHGTLRIEAFF; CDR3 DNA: TGTGCCAGCAGCCACGGGACACTAAGAATTGAAGCTTTCTTT
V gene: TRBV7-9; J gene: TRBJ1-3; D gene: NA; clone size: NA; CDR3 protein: CASSFGTGWDTIYF; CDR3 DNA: TGTGCCAGCAGCTTCGGGACCGGCTGGGACACCATATATTTT
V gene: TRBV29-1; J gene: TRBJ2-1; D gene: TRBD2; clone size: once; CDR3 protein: CSAKRGGDHNEQFF; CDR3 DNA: TGCAGCGCGAAGCGGGGGGGAGACCACAATGAGCAGTTCTTC
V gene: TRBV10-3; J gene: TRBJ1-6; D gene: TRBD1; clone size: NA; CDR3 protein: CAIRGTGTNSPLHF; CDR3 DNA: TGTGCCATCAGAGGGACAGGGACCAATTCACCCCTCCACTTT
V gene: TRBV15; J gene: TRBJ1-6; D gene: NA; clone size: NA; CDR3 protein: CATSRGGESPLHF; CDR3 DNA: TGTGCCACCAGCAGAGGGGGGGAGTCTCCCCTCCACTTT
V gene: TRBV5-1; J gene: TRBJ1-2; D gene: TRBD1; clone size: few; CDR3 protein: CASSLDPGQSYGYTF; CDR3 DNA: TGCGCCAGCAGCTTAGACCCGGGACAGTCCTATGGCTACACCTTC
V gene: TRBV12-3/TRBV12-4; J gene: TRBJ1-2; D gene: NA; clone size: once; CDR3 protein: CASGGANLYGYTF; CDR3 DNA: TGTGCCAGCGGGGGAGCCAACCTTTATGGCTACACCTTC
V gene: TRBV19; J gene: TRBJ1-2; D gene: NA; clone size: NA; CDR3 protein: CASSNPGISNYGYTF; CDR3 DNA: TGTGCCAGTAGTAACCCCGGGATTTCTAACTATGGCTACACCTTC
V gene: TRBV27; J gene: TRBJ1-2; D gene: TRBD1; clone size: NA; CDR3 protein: CASRAQGAGGYTF; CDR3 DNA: TGTGCCAGCCGGGCACAGGGGGCGGGTGGCTACACCTTC
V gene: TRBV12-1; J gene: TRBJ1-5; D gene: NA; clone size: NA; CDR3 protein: CASSALFGGFDQPQHF; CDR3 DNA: TGTGCCAGCAGCGCCCTATTCGGGGGATTTGATCAGCCCCAGCATTTT
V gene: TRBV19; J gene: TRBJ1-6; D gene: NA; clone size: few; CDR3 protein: CASSIDHSNSPLHF; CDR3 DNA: TGTGCCAGTAGTATAGATCACAGTAATTCACCCCTCCACTTT
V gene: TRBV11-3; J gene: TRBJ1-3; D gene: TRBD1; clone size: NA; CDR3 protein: CASSLDSGGRNTIYF; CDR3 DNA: TGTGCCAGCAGCTTAGATTCAGGGGGCCGAAACACCATATATTTT
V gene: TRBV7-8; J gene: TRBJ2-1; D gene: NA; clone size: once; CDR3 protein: CASSSRGLSYNEQFF; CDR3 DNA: TGTGCCAGCAGCTCACGGGGGCTCTCCTACAATGAGCAGTTCTTC
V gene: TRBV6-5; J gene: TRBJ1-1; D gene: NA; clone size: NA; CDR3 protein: CASSYSRETEAFF; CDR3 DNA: TGTGCCAGCAGTTACTCGAGGGAGACTGAAGCTTTCTTT
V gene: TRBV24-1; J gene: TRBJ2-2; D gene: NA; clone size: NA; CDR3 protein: CATSGWDTGELFF; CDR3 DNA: TGTGCCACCAGTGGTTGGGACACCGGGGAGCTGTTTTTT
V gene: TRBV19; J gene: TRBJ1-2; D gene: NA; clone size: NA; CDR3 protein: CASRTEYYGYTF; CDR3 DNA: TGTGCCAGTAGGACAGAATACTATGGCTACACCTTC
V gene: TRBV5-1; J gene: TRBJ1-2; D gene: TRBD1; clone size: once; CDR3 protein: CASSPTGGVYGYTF; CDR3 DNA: TGCGCCAGCAGCCCGACAGGGGGTGTCTATGGCTACACCTTC
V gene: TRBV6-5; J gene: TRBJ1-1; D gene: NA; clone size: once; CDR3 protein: CASSRDSEAFF; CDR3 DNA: TGTGCCAGCAGCCGCGACAGCGAAGCTTTCTTT
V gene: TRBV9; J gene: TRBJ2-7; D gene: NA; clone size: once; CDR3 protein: CASSVTGSSYEQYF; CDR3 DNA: TGTGCCAGCAGCGTAACAGGTTCCTCCTACGAGCAGTACTTC
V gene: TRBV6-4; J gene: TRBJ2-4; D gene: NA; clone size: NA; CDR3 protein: CASPRLGNIQYF; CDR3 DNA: TGTGCCAGCCCCCGGTTAGGCAACATTCAGTACTTC
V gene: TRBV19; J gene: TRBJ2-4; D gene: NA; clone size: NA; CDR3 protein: CASSIAQTGFSKNIQYF; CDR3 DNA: TGTGCCAGTAGTATAGCCCAGACAGGCTTTAGCAAAAACATTCAGTACTTC
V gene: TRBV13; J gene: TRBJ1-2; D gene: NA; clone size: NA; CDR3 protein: CASSLEAANYGYTF; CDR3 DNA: TGTGCCAGCAGCTTAGAAGCAGCGAACTATGGCTACACCTTC
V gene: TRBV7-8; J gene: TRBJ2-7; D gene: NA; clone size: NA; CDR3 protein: CASSPRIPTDSYEQYF; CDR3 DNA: TGTGCCAGCAGCCCCAGGATCCCAACCGACTCCTACGAGCAGTACTTC
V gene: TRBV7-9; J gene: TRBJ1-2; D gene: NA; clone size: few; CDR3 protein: CASSLGNYGYTF; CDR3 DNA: TGTGCCAGCAGCTTAGGGAACTATGGCTACACCTTC
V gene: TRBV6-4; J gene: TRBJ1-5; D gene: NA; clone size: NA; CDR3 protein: CASSDSAGNNQPQHF; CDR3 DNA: TGTGCCAGCAGTGACTCGGCGGGGAACAATCAGCCCCAGCATTTT
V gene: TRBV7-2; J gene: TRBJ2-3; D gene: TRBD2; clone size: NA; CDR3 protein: CASSSTSGLTDTQYF; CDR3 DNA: TGTGCCAGCAGCTCGACTAGCGGCCTCACAGATACGCAGTATTTT
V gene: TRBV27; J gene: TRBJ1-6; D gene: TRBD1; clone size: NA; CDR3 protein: CASSFLIDRGWNSPLHF; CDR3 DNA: TGTGCCAGCAGTTTCCTGATCGACAGGGGGTGGAATTCACCCCTCCACTTT
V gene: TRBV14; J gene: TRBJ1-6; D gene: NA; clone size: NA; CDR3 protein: CASSHTGHSPLHF; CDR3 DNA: TGTGCCAGCAGCCACACGGGGCATTCACCCCTCCACTTT
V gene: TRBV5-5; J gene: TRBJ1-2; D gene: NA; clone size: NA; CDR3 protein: CASSLEELGYGYTF; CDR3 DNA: TGTGCCAGCAGCTTGGAGGAGTTAGGCTATGGCTACACCTTC
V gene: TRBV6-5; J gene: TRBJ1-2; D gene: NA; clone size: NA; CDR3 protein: CASSYGPNYGYTF; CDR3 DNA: TGTGCCAGCAGTTACGGGCCTAACTATGGCTACACCTTC
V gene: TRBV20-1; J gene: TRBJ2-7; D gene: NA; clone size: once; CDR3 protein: CSARADHEQYF; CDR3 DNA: TGCAGTGCTAGAGCCGATCACGAGCAGTACTTC
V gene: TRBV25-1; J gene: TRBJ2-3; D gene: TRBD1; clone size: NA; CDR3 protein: CASSRQGSFTDTQYF; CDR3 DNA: TGTGCCAGCAGTCGACAGGGTAGTTTTACAGATACGCAGTATTTT
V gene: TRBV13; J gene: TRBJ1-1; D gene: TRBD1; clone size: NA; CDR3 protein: CASGRTGGKFGGDTEAFF; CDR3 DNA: TGTGCCAGCGGCAGGACAGGGGGAAAGTTCGGAGGAGACACTGAAGCTTTCTTT
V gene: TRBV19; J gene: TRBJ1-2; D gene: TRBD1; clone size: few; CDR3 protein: CAAETGGEGYTF; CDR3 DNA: TGTGCCGCTGAAACAGGGGGGGAAGGCTACACCTTC
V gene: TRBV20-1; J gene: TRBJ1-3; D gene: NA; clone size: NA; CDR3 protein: CSARPWDTIYF; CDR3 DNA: TGCAGTGCTAGACCGTGGGACACCATATATTTT
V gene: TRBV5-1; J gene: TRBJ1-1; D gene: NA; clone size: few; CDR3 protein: CASSLSGGEAFF; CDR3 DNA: TGCGCCAGCAGCCTGTCCGGGGGTGAAGCTTTCTTT
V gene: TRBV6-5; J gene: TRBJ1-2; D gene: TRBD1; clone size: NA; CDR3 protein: CASSKPGQPGNTF; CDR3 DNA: TGTGCCAGCAGTAAACCGGGACAGCCTGGGAACACCTTC
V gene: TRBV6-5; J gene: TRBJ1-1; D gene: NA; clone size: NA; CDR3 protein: CASKVLRDTEAFF; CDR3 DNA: TGTGCCAGCAAGGTACTCAGGGACACTGAAGCTTTCTTT
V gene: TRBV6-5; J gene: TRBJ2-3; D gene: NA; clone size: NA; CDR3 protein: CASSYRAASDTQYF; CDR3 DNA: TGTGCCAGCAGTTACAGGGCAGCGTCAGATACGCAGTATTTT
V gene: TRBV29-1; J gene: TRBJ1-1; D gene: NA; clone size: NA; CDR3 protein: CSVEGGASLDTEAFF; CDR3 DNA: TGCAGCGTTGAGGGGGGCGCTTCCCTGGACACTGAAGCTTTCTTT